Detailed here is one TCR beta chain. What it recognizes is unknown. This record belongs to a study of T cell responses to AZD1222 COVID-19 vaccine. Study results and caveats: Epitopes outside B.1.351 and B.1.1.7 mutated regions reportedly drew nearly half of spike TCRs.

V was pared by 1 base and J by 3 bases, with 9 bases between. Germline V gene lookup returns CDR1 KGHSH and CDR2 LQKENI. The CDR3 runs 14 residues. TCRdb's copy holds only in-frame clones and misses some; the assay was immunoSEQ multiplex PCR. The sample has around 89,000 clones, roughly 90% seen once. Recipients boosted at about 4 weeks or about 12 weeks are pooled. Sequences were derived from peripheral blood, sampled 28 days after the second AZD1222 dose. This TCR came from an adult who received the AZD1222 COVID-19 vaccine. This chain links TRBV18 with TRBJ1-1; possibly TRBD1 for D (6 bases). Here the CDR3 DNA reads TGTGCCAGCTCACCACGTAGGACAGACACTGAAGCTTTCTTT. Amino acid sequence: CASSPRRTDTEAFF.